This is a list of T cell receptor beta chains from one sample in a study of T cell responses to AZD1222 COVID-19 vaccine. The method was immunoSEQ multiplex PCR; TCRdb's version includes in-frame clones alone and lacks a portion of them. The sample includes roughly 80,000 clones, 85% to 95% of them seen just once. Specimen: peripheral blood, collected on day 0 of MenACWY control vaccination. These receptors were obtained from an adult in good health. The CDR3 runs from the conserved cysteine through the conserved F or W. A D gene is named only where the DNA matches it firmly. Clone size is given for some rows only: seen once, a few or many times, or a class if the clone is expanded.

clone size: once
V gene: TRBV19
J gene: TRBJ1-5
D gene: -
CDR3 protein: CASSIGPGSNQPQHF
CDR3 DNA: TGTGCCAGTAGTATAGGTCCAGGGAGCAATCAGCCCCAGCATTTT

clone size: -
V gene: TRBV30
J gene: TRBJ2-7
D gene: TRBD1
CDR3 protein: CAWGGQGHEQYF
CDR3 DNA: TGTGCCTGGGGGGGACAGGGTCACGAGCAGTACTTC

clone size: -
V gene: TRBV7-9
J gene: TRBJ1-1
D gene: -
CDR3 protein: CASSPNSILNTEAFF
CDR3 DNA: TGTGCCAGCAGCCCCAACTCTATACTGAACACTGAAGCTTTCTTT

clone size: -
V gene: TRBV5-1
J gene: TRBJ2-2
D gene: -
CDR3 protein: CASSLDQTGELFF
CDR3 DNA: TGCGCCAGCAGCTTGGATCAAACCGGGGAGCTGTTTTTT

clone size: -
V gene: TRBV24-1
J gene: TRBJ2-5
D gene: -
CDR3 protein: CATSDPKTGTGETQYF
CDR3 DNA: TGTGCCACCAGTGACCCTAAAACAGGGACCGGGGAGACCCAGTACTTC

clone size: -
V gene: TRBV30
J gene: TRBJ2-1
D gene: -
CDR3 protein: CAWSEGSGEFF
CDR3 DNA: TGTGCCTGGAGTGAAGGGTCCGGAGAGTTCTTC

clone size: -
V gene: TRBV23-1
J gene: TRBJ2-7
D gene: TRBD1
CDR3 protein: CASSQSRAETAGTGDYEQYF
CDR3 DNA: TGCGCCAGCAGTCAATCGAGGGCAGAAACAGCCGGGACAGGGGACTACGAGCAGTACTTC

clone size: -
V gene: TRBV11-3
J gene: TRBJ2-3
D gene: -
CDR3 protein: CASSLGAGTDTQYF
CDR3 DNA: TGTGCCAGCAGCTTAGGGGCGGGCACAGATACGCAGTATTTT

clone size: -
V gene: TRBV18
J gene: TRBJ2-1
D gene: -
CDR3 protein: CASSPQGLEQFF
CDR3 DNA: TGTGCCAGCTCACCGCAGGGGCTGGAGCAGTTCTTC

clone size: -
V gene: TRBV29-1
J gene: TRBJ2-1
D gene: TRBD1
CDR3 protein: CSVAGGDRGQFF
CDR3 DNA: TGCAGCGTTGCCGGTGGGGACAGGGGACAGTTCTTC